Presented here are 27 T cell receptor beta chains from one specimen sequenced in a study of T-cell memory formation after mild COVID-19 listed by TCRdb under 2021. The library was made by 5' RACE. Sequencing was carried out with an Illumina NovaSeq 6000. TCRdb reprocessing: public reads trimmed at Q25 with fastp, clones called with MiXCR, in-frame beta chains kept. Rows are combined by CDR3 protein, so each entry shows the most common genes and DNA. The sample table records 200,000 to 250,000 distinct CDR3 sequences; 8.5% to 9.5% of these occur just once. Roughly 21% of the sample comes from the top ten. What was sequenced was PBMCs or a T cell subset sorted from them (not recorded which). These receptors originate from a man younger than 30 who had mild COVID-19 (a few samples of this study predate the infection). The sample titles of this study are shuffled in the database, so cell type and time point are left out; the donor was told from shared clones.

This clonotype was seen a handful of times. The chain links TRBV6-6 to TRBJ2-5; D remains ambiguous. Germline CDR1 is MNHNY and CDR2 is SVGAGI (reference sequence). The CDR3 contains 14 residues. V lost 7 bases and J lost 5, with 17 bases in between. In nucleotides, the CDR3 is TGTGCCAGCACCCTTAATCTGAGGTTCGAGACCCAGTACTTC. It translates to CASTLNLRFETQYF.

The J gene is TRBJ1-1, the V gene TRBV7-2; TRBD1 agrees at 7 bases. This CDR3 comprises 14 residues. The germline CDR1 and CDR2 sequences are SGHTA and FQGNSA. Trimming at V came to 5 bases and at J to 3 bases, leaving 6 bases not matched to a gene. The CDR3: CASSPGTADTEAFF. The CDR3 DNA reads TGTGCCAGCAGCCCCGGGACAGCGGACACTGAAGCTTTCTTT.

The chain joins TRBV5-1 to TRBJ2-7; D remains ambiguous. The V and J ends lost 0 bases and 0 bases respectively, with 13 bases between them. Per germline, CDR1 SGHRS and CDR2 YFSETQ. The CDR3 has 16 amino acids. The CDR3 sequence is CASSLGGPTGSYEQYF. In nucleotides, the CDR3 is TGCGCCAGCAGCTTGGGTGGACCCACGGGCTCCTACGAGCAGTACTTC.

This clonotype came up a few times. J is TRBJ2-2 and V is TRBV6-5, with D perhaps TRBD2 (6 bases). The V end lost 4 bases, the J end lost 5 bases, and 26 bases lay between the germline ends. In germline, CDR1 is MNHEY, CDR2 SVGAGI. The CDR3 runs 19 residues. CDR3 nucleotide sequence: TGTGCCAGCAGTTCAGACCGCCTCTGGGTCAGCGGGTCTACCGGGGAGCTGTTTTTT. Its protein product is CASSSDRLWVSGSTGELFF.

The CDR3 is CASSLGGLAGKETQYF. The DNA for the CDR3 is TGTGCCAGCAGCTTAGGGGGACTAGCGGGGAAAGAGACCCAGTACTTC. V usage is TRBV7-6 and J usage is TRBJ2-5; TRBD2 agrees at 13 bases. V gave up 1 base and J gave up 3 bases; unmatched junction bases: 2. In germline, CDR1 is SGHVS, CDR2 FNYEAQ. The CDR3 covers 16 residues.

This clonotype was picked up a small number of times. The genes are TRBV4-1 and TRBJ1-5, with D maybe TRBD1 (6 bases). Germline CDR1 is MGHRA and CDR2 is YSYEKL. Trimming cost V 0 bases and J 0 bases, with 12 bases left between them. The CDR3 covers 17 residues. CDR3 sequence: CASSQEQGRGSNQPQHF. The CDR3 DNA sequence: TGCGCCAGCAGCCAAGAACAGGGTCGTGGTAGCAATCAGCCCCAGCATTTT.

V and J are TRBV10-2 and TRBJ1-1; D not certain. The V gene's germline CDR1 is WSHSY and CDR2 SAAADI. This CDR3 comprises 14 residues. Trimming stripped 5 bases from V and 1 base from J, with 11 bases between. The CDR3 spells CASSSTTQNTEAFF. The CDR3 DNA reads as TGCGCCAGCAGTTCCACGACCCAGAACACTGAAGCTTTCTTT.

The V and J genes are TRBV7-8 and TRBJ1-1; D is undetermined. The V gene lost 5 bases and the J gene lost 1 base, with 8 bases spanning the gap. Per the germline V gene, CDR1 is SGHVS and CDR2 is FQNEAQ. The CDR3 sequence is 13 residues long. This chain's CDR3 is CASSSLRNTEAFF. In DNA form, the CDR3 reads TGTGCCAGCAGCAGTTTGAGGAACACTGAAGCTTTCTTT.

The sample holds a few counts of this clonotype. V is TRBV7-2 and J is TRBJ2-4, with D possibly TRBD2 on 5 matching bases. This CDR3 comprises 12 residues. Trimming took 3 bases from V and 6 from J, leaving 6 bases between them. From germline, CDR1 is SGHTA and CDR2 FQGNSA. CDR3 coding DNA: TGTGCCAGCAGCTTTCGGGGAAACATTCAGTACTTC. This codes for CASSFRGNIQYF.

The CDR3 bases are TGCGCCAGCTCCATAGCGGGGGGAAACACCGGGGAGCTGTTTTTT. It encodes CASSIAGGNTGELFF. This sequence joins TRBV5-1 and TRBJ2-2, with 10 bases matching TRBD2. The CDR3 is made up of 15 amino acids. Germline CDR1 reads SGHRS; CDR2 reads YFSETQ. Trimming took 7 bases from V and 2 from J; bases not matched to a gene: 5.

This clonotype was picked up many times. The chain combines TRBV5-1 with TRBJ2-5; 11 nucleotides agree with TRBD2. The V gene end was trimmed by 2 bases and the J gene end by 1 base; junction bases not matched to a gene: 4. Germline V gene lookup returns CDR1 SGHRS and CDR2 YFSETQ. This CDR3 region has 16 residues. CDR3 region: CASSFGTSGFQETQYF. The DNA of the CDR3 is TGCGCCAGCAGCTTCGGGACTAGCGGCTTCCAAGAGACCCAGTACTTC.

This chain joins TRBV4-1 and TRBJ2-7; D is undetermined. Germline loops: CDR1 MGHRA, CDR2 YSYEKL. Trimming took off 3 bases at V and 3 bases at J, with 12 bases between the two ends. CDR3 length: 14 amino acids. In nucleotides, the CDR3 is TGCGCCAGCAGCCAGGAAGGTTTTCTCTACGAGCAGTACTTC. Translation: CASSQEGFLYEQYF.

This clonotype appeared many times. The chain combines TRBV10-3 with TRBJ2-7, with TRBD2 as a possible D gene (6 bases). Trimming took 5 bases from V and 2 from J, leaving 7 bases between them. This CDR3 comprises 12 residues. In germline, CDR1 is ENHRY, CDR2 SYGVKD. The DNA of the CDR3 is TGTGCCATCAGTTCGGGGGCCTACGAGCAGTACTTC. This translates into CAISSGAYEQYF.

This clonotype showed up just a few times. This chain joins TRBV6-1 and TRBJ2-7, with 8 positions matching TRBD2. CDR1 is MNHNS, CDR2 SASEGT, per germline. The CDR3 sequence is 16 residues long. V trimming: 0 bases; J trimming: 2 bases; junction bases outside the gene matches: 6. The CDR3 here is CASSEARGAGPYEQYV. In DNA form, the CDR3 reads TGTGCCAGCAGTGAAGCGCGGGGGGCCGGCCCCTACGAGCAGTACGTC.

DNA of the CDR3: TGTGCCAGCAGGATACAAAGGACAGGGGATTACGAGCAGTACGTC. This encodes CASRIQRTGDYEQYV. The V and J genes are TRBV12-3 or TRBV12-4 and TRBJ2-7; 9 bases are a match to TRBD1. V lost 6 bases, J lost 4 bases, and 10 bases stayed unmatched. The CDR3 is made up of 15 amino acids.

This clonotype was observed a few times. This rearrangement joins TRBV7-9 to TRBJ1-1, with D maybe TRBD1 (6 bases). Germline CDR1 reads SEHNR; CDR2 reads FQNEAQ (reference sequence). The CDR3 runs to 15 residues. V was cut by 5 bases and J by 7 bases, with 20 bases left in between. CDR3 amino acids: CASSGRDTRGGEAFF. DNA for the CDR3: TGTGCCAGCAGCGGACGGGACACCCGGGGAGGTGAAGCTTTCTTT.

In its sample, this clonotype was seen a few times. V is TRBV15 and J is TRBJ2-3; 7 nucleotides agree with TRBD1. Per the germline V gene, CDR1 is LNHNV and CDR2 is YYDKDF (reference sequence). Trimming at V came to 0 bases and at J to 0 bases, leaving 3 bases not matched to a gene. There are 16 residues in the CDR3. CDR3 sequence reads: CATSRDQGVSTDTQYF. Written as DNA, the CDR3 is TGTGCCACCAGCAGAGATCAGGGGGTTAGCACAGATACGCAGTATTTT.

This clonotype was detected a few times. This sequence joins TRBV20-1 and TRBJ2-1, with 7 nucleotides matching TRBD2. CDR1 is DFQATT, CDR2 SNEGSKA, per germline (reference sequence). This CDR3 has 14 amino acids. J lost 3 bases, V lost 6 bases, and 8 bases had no gene match. The CDR3 DNA reads TGCAGTGCCCCGCCGACTAGCCGCTACAATGAGCAGTTCTTC. This gives the protein CSAPPTSRYNEQFF.

This clonotype showed up just a few times. V gene TRBV6-2 or TRBV6-3 combines with J gene TRBJ2-5, with 7 bases matching TRBD1. The V gene's germline CDR1 is MNHEY and CDR2 SVGEGT. This CDR3 is 14 amino acids long. Trimming took 4 bases from V and 9 from J; bases not matched to a gene: 11. CDR3 residues: CASSLGQRTGAQYF. The CDR3 region has the DNA TGTGCCAGCAGTTTGGGACAGCGCACTGGGGCCCAGTACTTC.

This clonotype was detected only a few times. The CDR3 sequence: CATSDLPGQVHF. The DNA for the CDR3 is TGTGCCACCAGTGATTTGCCAGGACAGGTACATTTT. The V gene is TRBV24-1, the J gene TRBJ1-5, with 7 bases matching TRBD1. Trimming removed 0 bases from V and 16 bases from J; junction bases left unmatched: 5. Germline V gives CDR1 KGHDR, CDR2 SFDVKD. The CDR3 sequence is 12 residues long.

The V gene is TRBV5-1, the J gene TRBJ2-7; TRBD2 matches at 11 bases. V lost 4 bases and J lost 1; bases outside the gene matches: 4. This CDR3 region has 15 residues. Germline V CDR1 and CDR2: SGHRS, YFSETQ. Here the CDR3 reads CASSPLAGGSYEQYF. DNA for the CDR3: TGCGCCAGCAGCCCCCTAGCGGGGGGTTCCTACGAGCAGTACTTC.

This sequence joins TRBV18 and TRBJ2-7, with TRBD1 matching 7 bases. The CDR3 extends over 14 amino acids. Germline trimming cut 4 bases from V and 2 bases from J; bases unmatched to any gene: 5. In germline, CDR1 is KGHSH, CDR2 LQKENI. In DNA form, the CDR3 reads TGTGCCAGCTCACGATCGGACAGGACCTACGAGCAGTACTTC. Protein product: CASSRSDRTYEQYF.

The table lists this clonotype with a count of one. This chain joins TRBV5-6 and TRBJ1-4, with D possibly matching TRBD1 (5 bases). This CDR3 has 13 amino acids. Germline lookup yields CDR1 SGHDT and CDR2 YYEEEE. The V end was cut by 2 bases, the J end by 5 bases, with 7 bases between. The CDR3 is CASSFGGNEKLFF. The CDR3 nucleotides are TGTGCCAGCAGCTTCGGGGGGAATGAAAAACTGTTTTTT.

This clonotype appeared a few times. CDR3 residues: CASSQTLGGRETQYF. The CDR3 DNA sequence: TGCGCCAGCAGCCAGACCCTCGGGGGCCGAGAGACCCAGTACTTC. The chain links TRBV4-1 to TRBJ2-5; D possibly matches TRBD1 or TRBD2 (6 bases each). Germline V gene sequence: CDR1 MGHRA, CDR2 YSYEKL. Trimming removed 3 bases at V and 4 bases at J, with 15 bases between. The CDR3 runs 15 residues.

In its sample, this clonotype was seen many times. This rearrangement joins TRBV25-1 to TRBJ2-3; 11 bases are a match to TRBD2. J was trimmed by 0 bases and V by 4 bases; bases with no gene match: 3. CDR3 length: 16 residues. Germline values: CDR1 MGHDK, CDR2 SYGVNS. The DNA of the CDR3 is TGTGCCAGCAGTGGACTAGCGGGGTTTAGCACAGATACGCAGTATTTT. Translation gives CASSGLAGFSTDTQYF.

This clonotype was seen a few times. The V call is TRBV12-3 or TRBV12-4, the J call TRBJ1-2; D is possibly TRBD1 (6 bases). The CDR3 contains 16 residues. Trimming took 6 bases from V and 3 from J, leaving 20 bases between them. In DNA form, the CDR3 reads TGTGCCAGCAGCCCCCTCGACAGGCCGCAATACTATGGCTACACCTTC. This encodes CASSPLDRPQYYGYTF.

This clonotype was recorded a few times. The chain combines TRBV29-1 with TRBJ1-1; D gene unclear. This CDR3 contains 15 residues. Germline values: CDR1 SQVTM, CDR2 ANQGSEA. The V end lost 7 bases, the J end lost 4 bases, and 22 bases lay between the germline ends. Here the CDR3 reads CSAFPGRRGGTEAFF. Written as DNA, the CDR3 is TGCAGCGCTTTTCCTGGACGGCGTGGAGGCACTGAAGCTTTCTTT.